These 27 T cell receptor beta chains originate from one sample sequenced in a study of blood T cells in healthy people across ages. For the second PCR, which ran for 7 to 11 cycles, a sample-barcoded 5' primer and a J-beta primer mix were used. Each CDR3 protein gets one entry after TCRdb re-called the 5' RACE reads with MiXCR. Seen here are 1.5 million to 2 million distinct CDR3 sequences, 49% observed once, and the top ten hold roughly 2.1%. The sequenced material came from blood. These receptors were collected from a woman aged 40 to 55 in good health.

The chain is built from TRBV6-7 and TRBJ2-1, with 14 bases fitting TRBD2. TRBV6-7 is flagged as an ORF with uncertain function. V lost 6 bases to trimming and J lost 9 bases; unmatched junction nucleotides: 7. The CDR3 extends over 15 amino acids. DNA for the CDR3: TGTGCCAGCAGCTCGACTAGCGGGAGGGCTGGTGAGCAGTTCTTC. Amino acids: CASSSTSGRAGEQFF.

This chain joins TRBV5-1 and TRBJ1-2; D is ambiguous. There are 14 residues in the CDR3. Germline V gene data show CDR1 as SGHRS and CDR2 as YFSETQ. V dropped 0 bases and J dropped 4 bases, with 10 bases sitting between them. CDR3 residues: CASSLAVSSYGYTF. CDR3 nucleotide sequence: TGCGCCAGCAGCTTGGCAGTCAGCTCCTATGGCTACACCTTC.

The CDR3 DNA follows: TGTGCCAGCAGTATCGGACAGGGCTCAAACATTCAGTACTTC. This gives the protein CASSIGQGSNIQYF. V gene TRBV12-3 or TRBV12-4 combines with J gene TRBJ2-4; 8 nucleotides agree with TRBD1. The CDR3 contains 14 residues. The trim removed 5 bases at V and 6 bases at J, leaving 6 bases unmatched.

This clonotype was detected a few times. The V and J genes are TRBV6-2 or TRBV6-3 and TRBJ2-1, with 8 bases that match TRBD1. Germline-derived CDR1 and CDR2 are MNHEY and SVGEGT. This CDR3 is 16 amino acids long. V lost 0 bases to trimming and J lost 5 bases; unmatched junction nucleotides: 6. In DNA form, the CDR3 reads TGTGCCAGCAGTTACTCTTTGGGACAGGTCCACAATGAGCAGTTCTTC. Its protein product is CASSYSLGQVHNEQFF.

The sample holds a few counts of this clonotype. CDR3 sequence: CASSPMGGSYNEQFF. DNA of the CDR3: TGTGCCAGCAGCCCAATGGGGGGGTCCTACAATGAGCAGTTCTTC. The chain has TRBV7-3 and TRBJ2-1, with 7 bases lining up with TRBD2. The V gene end was trimmed by 5 bases and the J gene end by 1 base; junction bases not matched to a gene: 5. This CDR3 region has 15 residues. Germline V gene sequence: CDR1 SGHTA, CDR2 FQGTGA.

This clonotype was counted only a few times. The V and J genes are TRBV28 and TRBJ2-1; no clear D. V lost 7 bases to trimming and J lost 1 base, with 14 bases between them. The germline V gene has CDR1 MDHEN and CDR2 SYDVKM. The CDR3 is 15 amino acids. The CDR3 DNA is TGTGCCAGCAACCCCCCCGGAACATCCTACAATGAGCAGTTCTTC. Protein product: CASNPPGTSYNEQFF. The full variable domain, completed using reference TRBV28 and TRBJ2-1, is DVKVTQSSRYLVKRTGEKVFLECVQDMDHENMFWYRQDPGLGLRLIYFSYDVKMKEKGDIPEGYSVSREKKERFSLILESASTNQTSMYLCASNPPGTSYNEQFFGPGTRLTVL.

This rearrangement joins TRBV25-1 to TRBJ2-5; D is uncertain. The CDR3 sequence is 15 residues long. V was pared by 5 bases and J by 5 bases, with 18 bases between. Germline values: CDR1 MGHDK, CDR2 SYGVNS. The CDR3: CASSKNRQAIETQYF. The CDR3 nucleotides read TGTGCCAGCAGTAAGAATCGTCAAGCGATTGAGACCCAGTACTTC. Together with reference TRBV25-1 and TRBJ2-5, the CDR3 gives the full variable domain: EADIYQTPRYLVIGTGKKITLECSQTMGHDKMYWYQQDPGMELHLIHYSYGVNSTEKGDLSSESTVSRIRTEHFPLTLESARPSHTSQYLCASSKNRQAIETQYFGPGTRLLVL.

The chain uses TRBV6-2 or TRBV6-3 and TRBJ2-3; D gene uncertain. Germline V gene sequence: CDR1 MNHEY, CDR2 SVGEGT. V was pared by 0 bases and J by 0 bases, with 7 bases between. The CDR3 consists of 15 residues. CDR3 DNA: TGTGCCAGCAGTTACTCGATCTCTAGCACAGATACGCAGTATTTT. Protein sequence: CASSYSISSTDTQYF.

Only one count was recorded for this clonotype. The chain combines TRBV6-1 with TRBJ2-7, with a weak D call TRBD1 (5 bases). Germline lookup yields CDR1 MNHNS and CDR2 SASEGT. CDR3 length equals 14 residues. The V and J ends lost 5 bases and 0 bases respectively, with 11 bases between them. CDR3 region: CASSRQTSSYEQYF. The CDR3 DNA follows: TGTGCCAGCAGTCGACAGACCAGCTCCTACGAGCAGTACTTC.

Points on this clonotype: This sequence may be a read error, since a much larger clone differs from it by one base. As DNA, the CDR3 is TGTGCCAGCAACTTAGGACCTATGACAGGGGGCGCGTACGAGCAGTACTTC. This sequence encodes CASNLGPMTGGAYEQYF. This chain connects TRBV7-2 to TRBJ2-5; 10 bases are a match to TRBD1. The J call is in doubt because the DNA end fits TRBJ2-7 better. This CDR3 has 17 residues. Per the germline V gene, CDR1 is SGHTA and CDR2 is FQGNSA.

In this sample, this clonotype turned up many times. This chain uses TRBV16 with TRBJ1-2; D gene ambiguous. V was pared by 5 bases and J by 1 base, with 14 bases between. The CDR3 has 15 amino acids. Germline-derived CDR1 and CDR2 are KGHSY and FQNENV. As DNA, the CDR3 is TGTGCCAGCAGCTCTAACACGGTTCTTAACTATGGCTACACCTTC. Encoded protein: CASSSNTVLNYGYTF.

This clonotype has ten or more counts. One end of the junction is discordant with germline, which a read error may explain. This chain joins TRBV4-1 and TRBJ2-1; D uncertain. The germline V gene has CDR1 MGHRA and CDR2 YSYEKL. The CDR3 contains 12 residues. DNA of the CDR3: TGTGCCAGCAGTCATAGGTACAATGAGCAGTTCTTC. It encodes CASSHRYNEQFF.

The sample holds a few counts of this clonotype. The rearrangement links TRBV21-1 to TRBJ2-5; the D call of TRBD2 is as the table states it, not checked on the DNA. TRBV21-1 is annotated as a pseudogene. The CDR3 spans 14 residues. CDR3 bases: TGTGCCAGCAGCAAACGGCTAGCGGGCGAGACCCAGTACTTC. Translating gives CASSKRLAGETQYF.

The V and J genes are TRBV7-9 and TRBJ2-3, with D maybe TRBD2 (7 bases). The CDR3 extends over 15 amino acids. Germline assignment: CDR1 SEHNR and CDR2 FQNEAQ (reference sequence). V lost 6 bases and J lost 2, with 15 bases in between. The CDR3 DNA reads as TGTGCCAGCAGTTACAGGGACTATCCCACAGATACGCAGTATTTT. It encodes CASSYRDYPTDTQYF.

This clonotype was observed a few times. This chain links TRBV27 with TRBJ2-1; 7 nucleotides align to TRBD2. With V trimmed by 5 bases and J by 8 bases, 12 bases remained unmatched. CDR1 MNHEY and CDR2 SMNVEV come from the germline V gene (reference sequence). The CDR3 consists of 15 residues. The CDR3 here is CASSPTDGGLHEQFF. In DNA, the CDR3 is TGTGCCAGCAGTCCAACCGACGGGGGGTTACATGAGCAGTTCTTC.

This sequence joins TRBV6-5 and TRBJ2-1, with 8 bases aligning to TRBD1. The junction had 13 bases not matched to a gene; V was cut back by 0 bases and J by 0 bases. This CDR3 comprises 20 residues. Per germline, CDR1 MNHEY and CDR2 SVGAGI. This chain's CDR3 is CASSYSGTGLITSSYNEQFF. The DNA for the CDR3 is TGTGCCAGCAGTTACTCCGGGACAGGCCTTATTACCAGCTCCTACAATGAGCAGTTCTTC.

The V and J genes are TRBV5-1 and TRBJ2-7; TRBD1 matches at 7 bases. Germline V gene data show CDR1 as SGHRS and CDR2 as YFSETQ. The trim removed 0 bases at V and 0 bases at J, leaving 6 bases unmatched. The CDR3 spans 16 residues. In DNA form, the CDR3 reads TGCGCCAGCAGCTTGGGGTACAGGGGAATCTCCTACGAGCAGTACTTC. Amino acids: CASSLGYRGISYEQYF. The full variable domain, with the rest looked up from reference TRBV5-1 and TRBJ2-7, is KAGVTQTPRYLIKTRGQQVTLSCSPISGHRSVSWYQQTPGQGLQFLFEYFSETQRNKGNFPGRFSGRQFSNSRSEMNVSTLELGDSALYLCASSLGYRGISYEQYFGPGTRLTVT.

The genes are TRBV5-1 and TRBJ2-1; 7 bases match TRBD1. V dropped 0 bases and J dropped 6; count of bases not matched to a gene: 6. In germline, CDR1 is SGHRS, CDR2 YFSETQ. The CDR3 totals 15 residues. The CDR3 region is CASSLASRTGNEQFF. CDR3 DNA: TGCGCCAGCAGCTTGGCGTCAAGGACAGGCAATGAGCAGTTCTTC.

The chain carries TRBV20-1 and TRBJ1-5; a possible D gene is TRBD1 (6 bases). From germline, CDR1 is DFQATT and CDR2 SNEGSKA (reference sequence). Trimming cost V 3 bases and J 7 bases, with 16 bases left between them. The CDR3 runs to 14 residues. The CDR3 is CSASPGRGKQPQHF. CDR3 nucleotides: TGCAGTGCTAGCCCCGGCAGGGGAAAACAGCCCCAGCATTTT.

This sequence joins TRBV5-8 and TRBJ2-5, with D possibly TRBD1 on 7 matching bases. The CDR3 length is 13 residues. Germline CDR1 is SGHTS and CDR2 is YDEGEE. Between the trimmed V and J ends, which lost 5 bases and 5 bases, there was a span of 13 bases. This CDR3 is CASSKTGRETQYF. For the CDR3, the DNA is TGTGCCAGCAGTAAGACAGGGAGGGAGACCCAGTACTTC.

The sample holds a few counts of this clonotype. J is TRBJ2-4 and V is TRBV28; D remains unclear. CDR1 is MDHEN and CDR2 is SYDVKM in the germline V gene. There are 11 residues in the CDR3. V was pared by 7 bases and J by 4 bases, with 5 bases between. The DNA for the CDR3 is TGTGCCAGCACAGAGAAAAACATTCAGTACTTC. Translated: CASTEKNIQYF. Complete variable domain (other parts from reference TRBV28 and TRBJ2-4): DVKVTQSSRYLVKRTGEKVFLECVQDMDHENMFWYRQDPGLGLRLIYFSYDVKMKEKGDIPEGYSVSREKKERFSLILESASTNQTSMYLCASTEKNIQYFGAGTRLSVL.

Here the CDR3 DNA reads TGCAGCGTCCGTCCCTCCAGGAATGAGCAGTACTTC. Its translation is CSVRPSRNEQYF. J is TRBJ2-5 and V is TRBV29-1; D remains unclear. The CDR3 consists of 12 residues. The V end was cut by 6 bases, the J end by 11 bases, with 19 bases between. Germline V lookup: CDR1 SQVTM, CDR2 ANQGSEA.

This clonotype was picked up a small number of times. CDR3 sequence: CSVEGPHKSGSGNEQFF. CDR3 DNA sequence: TGCAGCGTTGAAGGCCCTCATAAATCGGGGTCGGGCAATGAGCAGTTCTTC. The rearrangement uses TRBV29-1 and TRBJ2-1; a possible D gene is TRBD2 (5 bases). CDR1 SQVTM and CDR2 ANQGSEA come from the germline V gene. With 1 base removed from V and 6 bases from J, the gap between germline ends came to 22 bases. The CDR3 spans 17 residues.

This clonotype was counted only a few times. The chain recombines TRBV4-3 with TRBJ1-2, with 10 bases identical to TRBD1. Looked up from germline, CDR1 is LGHNA and CDR2 is YSLEER. The CDR3 runs 16 residues. Trimming at V came to 4 bases and at J to 4 bases, leaving 9 bases not matched to a gene. CDR3 DNA sequence: TGCGCCAGCAGCCGAAACAGACAGGGGGCTGTCTATGGCTACACCTTC. Encoded protein: CASSRNRQGAVYGYTF.

This clonotype was seen a few times. DNA for the CDR3: TGTGCCAGCAGTTACTCTTGGGGAGGCGGAGCCCATGAGCAGTTCTTC. Protein sequence: CASSYSWGGGAHEQFF. The chain joins TRBV6-5 to TRBJ2-1, with a possible D match to TRBD2 (6 bases). This CDR3 spans 16 amino acids. The V gene's germline CDR1 is MNHEY and CDR2 SVGAGI. V was clipped by 0 bases and J by 8 bases, with 17 bases between them.

This clonotype was seen a few times. The V gene is TRBV28, the J gene TRBJ2-1, with a possible D match to TRBD1 (5 bases). The V end lost 2 bases, the J end lost 1 base, and 15 bases lay between the germline ends. Germline lookup yields CDR1 MDHEN and CDR2 SYDVKM. The CDR3 runs 17 residues. CDR3 region: CASSLVLQGSSYNEQFF. For the CDR3, the DNA is TGTGCCAGCAGTTTAGTTCTTCAGGGTTCTTCCTACAATGAGCAGTTCTTC.

The V call is TRBV18, the J call TRBJ2-1; 8 nucleotides match TRBD1. The germline V gene has CDR1 KGHSH and CDR2 LQKENI. V shed 2 bases and J 13 bases; nucleotides not matched to a gene: 4. CDR3 length equals 12 residues. CDR3 residues: CASSPIGQGQFF. CDR3 nucleotides: TGTGCCAGCTCACCAATCGGACAGGGACAGTTCTTC.